This TCR beta chain originates from a study of cytomegalovirus exposure and HLA in healthy donors. Findings and caveats of the study: Despite most TCR sequences being rare, some public TCRs occurred in many donors.

PCR employed 60 Vbeta and 13 Jbeta primers. Here immunoSEQ multiplex PCR was the method, and the copy in TCRdb shows in-frame clones only, minus some. The sample includes over 90,000 clones, roughly three quarters of them seen just once. CDR1 and CDR2 from the germline V gene are MNHEY and SMNVEV (reference sequence). The V and J ends lost 4 bases and 1 base respectively, with 11 bases between them. The CDR3 spans 14 residues. On this clone itself: Its antigen is undetermined.

This TCR derives from a male donor in good health and CMV-seropositive. Sequencing input: PBMCs. This chain uses TRBV27 with TRBJ2-7; D may be TRBD1 (6 bases). The CDR3 sequence: CASSYNRESYEQYF. CDR3 bases: TGTGCCAGCAGTTACAACAGGGAGTCCTACGAGCAGTACTTC.